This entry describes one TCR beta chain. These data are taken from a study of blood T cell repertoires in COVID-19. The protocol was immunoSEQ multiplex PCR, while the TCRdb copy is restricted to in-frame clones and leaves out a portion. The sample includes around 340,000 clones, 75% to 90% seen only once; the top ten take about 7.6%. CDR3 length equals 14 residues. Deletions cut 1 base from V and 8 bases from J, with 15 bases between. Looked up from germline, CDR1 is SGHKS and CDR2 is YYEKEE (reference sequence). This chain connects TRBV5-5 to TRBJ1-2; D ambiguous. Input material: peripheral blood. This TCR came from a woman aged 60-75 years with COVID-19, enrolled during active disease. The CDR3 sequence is CASSLQLSPRGYTF. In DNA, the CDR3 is TGTGCCAGCAGCTTGCAGCTCTCGCCGCGGGGCTACACCTTC.